Below are 7 T cell receptor beta chains sequenced from a single sample in a study of T cell repertoires in cytomegalovirus infection. TCRdb reprocessed the reads via MiXCR and lists one record per CDR3 protein. The table records approximately 910,000 distinct CDR3 sequences, about a third of them present only once. For these receptors, no antigen is known. Sample: cultured CD8+ T cells from PBMCs, taken from culture after CMV antigen stimulation. The receptors derive from a human donor in good health (CMV status not recorded). Some clones in this sample may be carry-over from other donors' samples.

This clonotype was counted between two and nine times. CDR3 coding DNA: TGTGCCAGCAGCCAAGCGATTGGACTCCTAGAGACCCAGTACTTC. This translates into CASSQAIGLLETQYF. The rearrangement joins TRBV4-2 to TRBJ2-5, with a weak D call TRBD2 (5 bases). CDR1 LGHNA and CDR2 YNFKEQ come from the germline V gene. V was clipped by 1 base and J by 4 bases, with 13 bases between them. This CDR3 has 15 residues.

This chain uses TRBV27 with TRBJ2-2; D may be TRBD1 or TRBD2 (6 bases each). Germline CDR1 reads MNHEY; CDR2 reads SMNVEV (reference sequence). V was clipped by 7 bases and J by 2 bases, with 17 bases between them. CDR3 length: 16 amino acids. The chain's CDR3 is CASKFPGGSNTGELFF. DNA of the CDR3: TGTGCCAGCAAGTTCCCCGGGGGCTCTAACACCGGGGAGCTGTTTTTT.

This clonotype was seen a few times. The chain is built from TRBV19 and TRBJ1-2; no clear D. CDR3 length: 10 residues. The germline V gene has CDR1 LNHDA and CDR2 SQIVND (reference sequence). Trimming cost V 10 bases and J 7 bases, with 10 bases left between them. The CDR3 spells CATRQAGYTF. The CDR3 DNA reads as TGTGCCACCCGACAAGCTGGCTACACCTTC.

The rearrangement joins TRBV25-1 to TRBJ2-5; D possibly corresponds to TRBD1 (6 bases). The V end was cut by 1 base, the J end by 4 bases, with 7 bases between. The V gene's germline CDR1 is MGHDK and CDR2 SYGVNS. The CDR3 is 13 amino acids. DNA for the CDR3: TGTGCCAGCAGTGAATGGACAGTAGAGACCCAGTACTTC. This sequence encodes CASSEWTVETQYF.

This clonotype has ten or more counts. This chain joins TRBV12-3 or TRBV12-4 and TRBJ2-7; weak D call: TRBD1 (6 bases). CDR3 length equals 14 residues. Trimming took 4 bases from V and 7 from J, leaving 17 bases between them. The CDR3 protein is CASSWLTGRFEQYF. Here the CDR3 DNA reads TGTGCCAGCAGTTGGTTGACAGGTCGTTTTGAGCAGTACTTC.

This clonotype was observed a handful of times. The CDR3 region is CNAGTGLTYEQYV. The CDR3 DNA reads TGCAACGCCGGGACAGGGCTTACCTACGAGCAGTACGTC. V is TRBV20-1 and J is TRBJ2-7, with 9 bases aligning to TRBD1. Germline CDR1 and CDR2: DFQATT and SNEGSKA (reference sequence). The CDR3 length is 13 residues.

V is TRBV10-2 and J is TRBJ2-7, with a tentative D call TRBD1 (6 bases). The CDR3 is made up of 12 amino acids. Germline values: CDR1 WSHSY, CDR2 SAAADI. V lost 6 bases and J lost 4, with 10 bases in between. The CDR3 sequence is CASSGTPYEQYF. CDR3 sequence (DNA): TGCGCCAGCAGCGGGACACCTTACGAGCAGTACTTC.